The 19 T cell receptor beta chains listed next were all sequenced from one sample in a study of blood T cell repertoires in COVID-19. Libraries were prepared by immunoSEQ multiplex PCR; TCRdb keeps only in-frame clonotypes and omits some of them. The sample contains about 120,000 clones, roughly four fifths of which appear only once. The specimen was peripheral blood. The receptors derive from a middle-aged man with acute or convalescent COVID-19.

The J gene is TRBJ2-1, the V gene TRBV27, with D unclear. The germline CDR1 and CDR2 sequences are MNHEY and SMNVEV (reference sequence). V lost 2 bases, J lost 3 bases, and 5 bases lay in between. This CDR3 spans 13 amino acids. This CDR3 is CASSLVLYNEQFF. The CDR3 DNA is TGTGCCAGCAGTTTAGTCCTCTACAATGAGCAGTTCTTC.

The chain carries TRBV11-2 and TRBJ2-1; TRBD2 agrees at 8 bases. This CDR3 is 15 amino acids long. CDR1 and CDR2 from the germline V gene are SGHAT and FQNNGV. The J segment lost 2 bases and the V segment lost 1 base, leaving 1 base of the junction unmatched. The CDR3 DNA is TGTGCCAGCAGCTTAGTTAGCGGGGCCTACAATGAGCAGTTCTTC. Residues: CASSLVSGAYNEQFF.

This clone was found once. V is TRBV5-8 and J is TRBJ2-7; TRBD1 agrees at 8 bases. Germline CDR1 SGHTS, CDR2 YDEGEE. CDR3 length: 14 residues. J gave up 4 bases and V 4 bases, and 7 bases lay outside the gene matches. The CDR3 loop reads CASSRRTGYYEQYF. For the CDR3, the DNA is TGTGCCAGCAGCCGCCGGACAGGGTATTACGAGCAGTACTTC.

The chain links TRBV3-1 (or the pseudogene TRBV3-2) to TRBJ2-7, with 8 bases identical to TRBD1. The V and J ends lost 0 bases and 0 bases, in that order; junction bases with no gene match: 1. This CDR3 region has 15 residues. CDR1 is LGHDT and CDR2 is YNNKEL in the germline V gene (reference sequence). The CDR3 DNA sequence: TGTGCCAGCAGCCAAGAGGACAGGGACTCCTACGAGCAGTACTTC. Residues: CASSQEDRDSYEQYF.

The chain carries TRBV7-2 and TRBJ1-5; D is ambiguous. Germline V gives CDR1 SGHTA, CDR2 FQGNSA. The V gene lost 3 bases and the J gene lost 3 bases, with 3 bases spanning the gap. This CDR3 comprises 12 residues. CDR3 coding DNA: TGTGCCAGCAGCTTTAACAATCAGCCCCAGCATTTT. This codes for CASSFNNQPQHF.

This clone appeared a few times. This rearrangement joins TRBV5-1 to TRBJ2-5; D possibly corresponds to TRBD2 (5 bases). The germline V gene encodes CDR1 SGHRS and CDR2 YFSETQ. Trimming took 4 bases from V and 5 from J, leaving 6 bases between them. The CDR3 is 11 residues long. The CDR3 protein is CASSPGETQYF. The CDR3 nucleotides are TGCGCCAGCAGCCCGGGGGAGACCCAGTACTTC.

This chain uses TRBV15 with TRBJ2-1, with TRBD1 matching 12 bases. The CDR3 totals 15 residues. CDR1 and CDR2 (germline): LNHNV, YYDKDF (reference sequence). V lost 3 bases to trimming and J lost 9 bases; unmatched junction nucleotides: 6. For the CDR3, the DNA is TGTGCCACCAGCAGCCGGGACAGGGGGCAGAGTGAGCAGTTCTTC. It translates to CATSSRDRGQSEQFF.

This chain links TRBV28 with TRBJ1-6, with TRBD1 matching 9 bases. Germline CDR1 MDHEN, CDR2 SYDVKM. V lost 5 bases to trimming and J lost 6 bases; unmatched junction nucleotides: 2. CDR3 length: 14 amino acids. Here the CDR3 reads CASSLGQGNSPLHF. CDR3 in DNA: TGTGCCAGCAGTCTGGGACAGGGTAATTCACCCCTCCACTTT.

The V gene is TRBV7-9, the J gene TRBJ2-2; TRBD2 agrees at 9 bases. CDR1 is SEHNR and CDR2 is FQNEAQ in the germline V gene (reference sequence). The CDR3 length is 15 residues. The J segment lost 5 bases and the V segment lost 5 bases, leaving 6 bases of the junction unmatched. This CDR3 is CASSPGTSSTGELFF. The CDR3 bases are TGTGCCAGCAGCCCCGGGACTAGCTCTACCGGGGAGCTGTTTTTT.

The chain employs TRBV27 and TRBJ2-3, with D perhaps matching TRBD1 (5 bases). The CDR3 is made up of 14 amino acids. CDR1 is MNHEY, CDR2 SMNVEV, per germline (reference sequence). V shed 5 bases and J shed 7 bases, with 16 bases lying between them. As DNA, the CDR3 is TGTGCCAGCAGTGCCCTCGACAGACTTAATACGCAGTATTTT. Translation gives CASSALDRLNTQYF.

The genes are TRBV11-1 and TRBJ1-2; D may be TRBD1 (6 bases). CDR3 length equals 13 residues. Trimming took off 3 bases at V and 11 bases at J, with 16 bases between the two ends. Germline values: CDR1 SGHAT, CDR2 FQDESV (reference sequence). CDR3 nucleotides: TGTGCCAGCAGCTTGGGACCGCGAGGGGGATACACCTTC. Protein sequence: CASSLGPRGGYTF.

The chain is built from TRBV6-4 and TRBJ2-2; 9 bases match TRBD2. CDR3 length equals 14 residues. J lost 7 bases, V lost 6 bases, and 6 bases had no gene match. Germline V gives CDR1 MRHNA, CDR2 SNTAGT. CDR3 region: CASRRGGENGELFF. CDR3 DNA: TGTGCCAGCAGGCGGGGGGGCGAGAACGGGGAGCTGTTTTTT.

The genes are TRBV14 and TRBJ2-7; 13 nucleotides align to TRBD2. The V gene end was trimmed by 6 bases and the J gene end by 7 bases; junction bases not matched to a gene: 3. Germline V gene sequence: CDR1 SGHDN, CDR2 FVKESK. The CDR3 loop spans 13 amino acids. CDR3 region: CASSQGLAGEQYF. CDR3 in DNA: TGTGCCAGCAGTCAGGGACTAGCGGGAGAGCAGTACTTC.

The count of this clone is one. The chain recombines TRBV10-1 with TRBJ2-2, with 10 bases that match TRBD2. Germline V gives CDR1 WNHNN, CDR2 SYGVQD (reference sequence). Unmatched junction bases numbered 5, after V lost 2 bases and J lost 8 bases. CDR3 length: 15 residues. The CDR3 DNA is TGCGCCAGCAGTGAGGTGCTAGCGGGAGCTGGGGAGCTGTTTTTT. This encodes CASSEVLAGAGELFF.

The genes are TRBV3-1 (or the pseudogene TRBV3-2) and TRBJ2-4; a weak D match, TRBD2 (7 bases). Per germline, CDR1 LGHDT and CDR2 YNNKEL (reference sequence). The CDR3 extends over 17 amino acids. The V gene lost 0 bases and the J gene lost 2 bases, with 14 bases spanning the gap. Written as DNA, the CDR3 is TGTGCCAGCAGCCAAGACTGGGGGGGCGGCACCAAAAACATTCAGTACTTC. This gives the protein CASSQDWGGGTKNIQYF.

The chain couples TRBV2 to TRBJ1-3, with 7 bases identical to TRBD1. This CDR3 is built from 14 residues. J gave up 2 bases and V 6 bases, and 4 bases lay outside the gene matches. Per the germline V gene, CDR1 is SNHLY and CDR2 is FYNNEI. In DNA, the CDR3 is TGTGCCAGCAGACCGACAGGGACTGGAAACACCATATATTTT. Its translation is CASRPTGTGNTIYF. The entire variable domain, with the rest obtained from reference TRBV2 and TRBJ1-3, is as follows: EPEVTQTPSHQVTQMGQEVILRCVPISNHLYFYWYRQILGQKVEFLVSFYNNEISEKSEIFDDQFSVERPDGSNFTLKIRSTKLEDSAMYFCASRPTGTGNTIYFGEGSWLTVV.

The chain recombines TRBV11-2 with TRBJ1-2; 8 bases are shared with TRBD1. Germline CDR1 SGHAT, CDR2 FQNNGV. J lost 6 bases, V lost 4 bases, and 7 bases had no gene match. This CDR3 contains 14 residues. As DNA, the CDR3 is TGTGCCAGCAGCTCCTACAGGGGGGGGAATGGCTACACCTTC. It translates to CASSSYRGGNGYTF.

The chain couples TRBV28 to TRBJ1-1; 7 bases are shared with TRBD1. J lost 11 bases, V lost 2 bases, and 5 bases had no gene match. The CDR3 sequence is 12 residues long. The germline V gene encodes CDR1 MDHEN and CDR2 SYDVKM. The CDR3 spells CASSLSGQAAFF. The CDR3 DNA follows: TGTGCCAGCAGTTTAAGTGGACAGGCGGCTTTCTTT.

The table lists this clone with a count of one. Sequence at one end of the junction differs from germline and may be a read error. The chain carries TRBV7-6 and TRBJ1-3; D might be TRBD1 (5 bases). The CDR3 has 13 residues. Germline V gives CDR1 SGHVS, CDR2 FNYEAQ. As DNA, the CDR3 is TGCGCCAGCAGCCCCCCCGACAGCTACACCATATATTTT. Amino acid sequence: CASSPPDSYTIYF.